The 6 T cell receptor beta chains below come from one sample, sequenced in a study of cytomegalovirus exposure and HLA in healthy donors. Repertoires were generated with immunoSEQ multiplex PCR, while TCRdb's copy carries only in-frame clones and drops some. This repertoire shows 200,000 or so clones, approximately 80% found once; its top ten account for 6% to 9%. Input material: PBMCs. Receptor source: a man aged 18-30 years in good health and CMV-seropositive.

The chain couples TRBV9 to TRBJ2-2, with a weak D call TRBD2 (5 bases). The CDR3 is 16 amino acids. The germline V gene encodes CDR1 SGDLS and CDR2 YYNGEE. Trimming took 1 base from V and 4 from J, leaving 14 bases between them. CDR3 sequence (DNA): TGTGCCAGCAGCGTACGAGAGCGGCCGTCCACCGGGGAGCTGTTTTTT. It is translated as CASSVRERPSTGELFF. Supplemented by reference TRBV9 and TRBJ2-2, the full variable domain reads DSGVTQTPKHLITATGQRVTLRCSPRSGDLSVYWYQQSLDQGLQFLIQYYNGEERAKGNILERFSAQQFPDLHSELNLSSLELGDSALYFCASSVRERPSTGELFFGEGSRLTVL.

This chain uses TRBV27 with TRBJ1-5; no definite D call. Per the germline V gene, CDR1 is MNHEY and CDR2 is SMNVEV (reference sequence). V lost 2 bases and J 6 bases, leaving 11 bases between the germline ends. The length of the CDR3 is 14 residues. The chain's CDR3 is CASSLGGRVQPQHF. CDR3 sequence (DNA): TGTGCCAGCAGTTTAGGAGGGAGGGTTCAGCCCCAGCATTTT.

The rearrangement joins TRBV4-2 to TRBJ2-7, with TRBD1 as a possible D gene (7 bases). The CDR3 runs to 15 residues. The V and J ends lost 8 bases and 3 bases respectively, with 20 bases between them. Germline V gene sequence: CDR1 LGHNA, CDR2 YNFKEQ. The CDR3 protein is CASGFGGGGGYEQYF. CDR3 DNA sequence: TGTGCCAGCGGTTTTGGTGGAGGGGGCGGCTACGAGCAGTACTTC.

The sample holds one count of this clone. The CDR3 DNA sequence: TGTGCCATCAGATGGGACAGGGGGCAAGGCAATGAGCAGTTCTTC. Translated, it gives CAIRWDRGQGNEQFF. The genes are TRBV10-3 and TRBJ2-1, with 12 bases that match TRBD1. With 6 bases clipped from V and 6 bases from J, the junction kept 6 bases outside the gene matches. Germline CDR1 and CDR2: ENHRY and SYGVKD. There are 15 residues in the CDR3.

This clone was picked up many times. The chain links TRBV5-1 to TRBJ2-3, with TRBD1 matching over 7 bases. The CDR3 runs to 18 residues. J gave up 0 bases and V 0 bases, and 10 bases lay outside the gene matches. Germline CDR1 and CDR2: SGHRS and YFSETQ. This chain's CDR3 is CASSLDVNRGASTDTQYF. CDR3 DNA sequence: TGCGCCAGCAGCTTGGACGTGAACAGGGGTGCTAGCACAGATACGCAGTATTTT.

Points on this clone: A read error may produce the germline difference seen at one junction end. The V call is TRBV28, the J call TRBJ2-4, with D maybe TRBD1 (5 bases). Germline CDR1 reads MDHEN; CDR2 reads SYDVKM. This CDR3 has 12 residues. The CDR3 protein is CASSSDSRGSDF. In nucleotides, the CDR3 is TGTGCCAGCAGTTCCGACTCAAGGGGTTCGGACTTC.